These T cell receptor beta chains were read from a single sample in a study of molecular identifiers for immune sequencing clone quantification. TCRdb redid the calling of the PCR reads with MiXCR, one entry per CDR3 protein. The sample shows hundreds of thousands of distinct CDR3 sequences, 25% of them seen only once. Sequenced input: naive CD8+ T cells from blood, with Jurkat cell RNA spiked in. These receptors were collected from a human donor in good health. Some libraries in this study had Jurkat cell RNA spiked in. CDR3s include the opening cysteine and the closing phenylalanine or tryptophan. The D gene is left open where the match is weak. Expanded clones get a size class; other rows say once, few or many, or leave the size out.

abundance,d_gene,v_gene,j_gene,CDR3nt,CDR3aa
few,.,TRBV6-2/TRBV6-3,TRBJ2-3,TGTGCCAGCAGTCAAGACCTCTCGGGTACAGATACGCAGTATTTT,CASSQDLSGTDTQYF
.,.,TRBV28,TRBJ2-7,TGTGCCAGCAGTTTAAGAGGGGAGGAGCAGTACTTC,CASSLRGEEQYF
few,.,TRBV19,TRBJ2-5,TGTGCCAGTACCCTGAGAATTGGGTTCGGTTCCAGCCCCTCCGGTCAAGAGACCCAGTACTTC,CASTLRIGFGSSPSGQETQYF
.,.,TRBV25-1,TRBJ2-3,TGTGCCAGCAGCCCTAGTAGGTATACGCAGTATTTT,CASSPSRYTQYF
few,TRBD1,TRBV7-9,TRBJ1-6,TGTGCCAGCAGCCGTGGGGACAGCTATAATTCACCCCTCCACTTT,CASSRGDSYNSPLHF
many,TRBD2,TRBV5-4,TRBJ2-5,TGTGCCAGCAGCCCGGGACTAGCGGGGGGCGAATATGAGACCCAGTACTTC,CASSPGLAGGEYETQYF
.,.,TRBV5-6,TRBJ2-5,TGTGCCAGCAGCTTGGAGGCTGGCAGGGTAGAGACCCAGTACTTC,CASSLEAGRVETQYF
many,.,TRBV9,TRBJ2-2,TGTGCCAGCAGACTAGGGTCACTAGATAGCACCGGGGAGCTGTTTTTT,CASRLGSLDSTGELFF
.,TRBD2,TRBV20-1,TRBJ2-5,TGCAGTGCTAGAGGAGCGGGAGGAGGGGAGACCCAGTACTTC,CSARGAGGGETQYF
few,.,TRBV20-1,TRBJ1-6,TGCAGTGCTAGAGATTGGCTGAAAGGGAACAATAATTCACCCCTCCACTTT,CSARDWLKGNNNSPLHF
many,.,TRBV21-1,TRBJ1-4,TGTGCCAGCAGCAAAGCCCAGGGGGCGGGCGAAAAACTGTTTTTT,CASSKAQGAGEKLFF
.,.,TRBV4-3,TRBJ1-6,TGCGCCAGCAGCCAAATCGGGGCCCCCCTCCACTTT,CASSQIGAPLHF
many,.,TRBV7-4,TRBJ2-7,TGTGCCAGCAAGCCGGACGCCTACGAGCAGTACTTC,CASKPDAYEQYF
.,.,TRBV6-2/TRBV6-3,TRBJ2-7,TGTGCCAGCAGTTATGCCGGGACTTGGGTCGAGCAGTACTTC,CASSYAGTWVEQYF
.,TRBD2,TRBV20-1,TRBJ2-7,TGCAGTGCTAGGGAGACTAGCGGGAGTTTCTACGAGCAGTACTTC,CSARETSGSFYEQYF
many,.,TRBV13,TRBJ1-1,TGTGCCAGCAGCCCTACGGGTGTGGTAGCTTTCTTT,CASSPTGVVAFF
.,TRBD2,TRBV12-3/TRBV12-4,TRBJ2-3,TGTGCCAGCAATTTAGCACTAGCGGGCGCTTACACAGATACGCAGTATTTT,CASNLALAGAYTDTQYF
few,TRBD2,TRBV12-3/TRBV12-4,TRBJ2-1,TGTGCCAGCACCGCCGGGGGGTTGGCCTACAATGAGCAGTTCTTC,CASTAGGLAYNEQFF
few,TRBD2,TRBV5-6,TRBJ2-7,TGTGCCAGCAGCCCTGAGAGCGGGGTAACCTACGAGCAGTACTTC,CASSPESGVTYEQYF
.,TRBD1,TRBV12-3/TRBV12-4,TRBJ2-3,TGTGCCAGCAGTTTGTTGGGACAGTACACAGATACGCAGTATTTT,CASSLLGQYTDTQYF
many,TRBD1,TRBV20-1,TRBJ2-7,TGCAGTGCGAGCGGACAGGGGGGCTACGAGCAGTACTTC,CSASGQGGYEQYF
.,TRBD1,TRBV27,TRBJ2-1,TGTACCAGCAGTCCGGGACAGGGAAGAGTCTTTGTATATGAGCAGTTCTTC,CTSSPGQGRVFVYEQFF
many,.,TRBV6-2/TRBV6-3,TRBJ1-1,TGTGCCAGCATCCTTTGGGGACGAAGGAGAACTGAAGCTTTCTTT,CASILWGRRRTEAFF
many,TRBD1,TRBV12-3/TRBV12-4,TRBJ2-5,TGTGCCAGCAGTTTATATGGACAGGACGGAGCGACCCAGTACTTC,CASSLYGQDGATQYF
few,.,TRBV5-6,TRBJ1-3,TGTGCCAGCAGCTTGGTTAGGGTTAGGGGCTCTGGAAACACCATATATTTT,CASSLVRVRGSGNTIYF
.,.,TRBV27,TRBJ1-1,TGTGCCAGCAGTTTTATGGGATCCACTGGAGCTTTCTTT,CASSFMGSTGAFF
.,TRBD1,TRBV7-9,TRBJ2-1,TGTGCCGGCAGCTCTAGGACAGGGGCCGGATACAATGAGCAGTTCTTC,CAGSSRTGAGYNEQFF
.,.,TRBV29-1,TRBJ2-1,TGCAGCGTTGCCAGGGGTGGTGAGCAGTTCTTC,CSVARGGEQFF
many,TRBD2,TRBV29-1,TRBJ2-1,TGCAGCACGGGTGAACTAGCGGTTAACAATGAGCAGTTCTTC,CSTGELAVNNEQFF
few,TRBD2,TRBV19,TRBJ2-2,TGTGCCTCTTCGGGGAAACTAGCGGGAGGAAACACCGGGGAGCTGTTTTTT,CASSGKLAGGNTGELFF
.,.,TRBV19,TRBJ1-2,TGTGCCACCTACCGGACGGACTATGGCTACACCTTC,CATYRTDYGYTF
.,TRBD1,TRBV24-1,TRBJ1-4,TGTGCCACCATTGATCGACGGGACAGGGGTGAAAAACTGTTTTTT,CATIDRRDRGEKLFF
.,.,TRBV7-9,TRBJ2-7,TGTGCCAGAAGCTTAGTCTCCTCCTACGAGCAGTACTTC,CARSLVSSYEQYF
.,TRBD1,TRBV7-9,TRBJ2-3,TGTGCCAGCAGCTTAGGCGGGACAGGGGAAATAGGAGATACGCAGTATTTT,CASSLGGTGEIGDTQYF
.,TRBD2,TRBV7-2,TRBJ2-1,TGTGCCAGCAGCTTAGATAGCGGGGGCCACAATGAGCAGTTCTTC,CASSLDSGGHNEQFF
many,TRBD1,TRBV5-1,TRBJ1-1,TGCGCCAGCAGCTGGGGACAGAGCCCTGAAGCTTTCTTT,CASSWGQSPEAFF
many,.,TRBV9,TRBJ2-3,TGTGCCAGCAGCCCGGAATCGGCTAGCGAATTCACAGATACGCAGTATTTT,CASSPESASEFTDTQYF
.,.,TRBV2,TRBJ1-1,TGTGTCAGCAATCTCTCCCCAAGTAACATGAACACTGAAGCTTTCTTT,CVSNLSPSNMNTEAFF
many,TRBD1,TRBV20-1,TRBJ1-5,TGCAGTGCTCGGACAGGGGGCAGCAATCAGCCCCAGCATTTT,CSARTGGSNQPQHF
many,.,TRBV7-9,TRBJ2-4,TGTGCCAGCAGCCTGGTGATCAAAAACATTCAGTACTTC,CASSLVIKNIQYF
few,TRBD1,TRBV19,TRBJ2-7,TGTGCCAGTAGTACTGGACAGGGCCTTCCGGACGAGCAGTACTTC,CASSTGQGLPDEQYF
.,TRBD2,TRBV28,TRBJ2-3,TGTGCCAGCAGTTTATATGGGACTAGCGGGAGCACAGATACGCAGTATTTT,CASSLYGTSGSTDTQYF
few,.,TRBV20-1,TRBJ2-5,TGCAGTGCTAGAGAGCACGGGCAGGAGACCCAGTACTTC,CSAREHGQETQYF
many,.,TRBV6-6,TRBJ2-7,TGTGCCAGCAGTCCAGGGATTGAGCAGTACTTC,CASSPGIEQYF
.,.,TRBV4-1,TRBJ1-5,TGCGCCAGCAGCCACGGCTGGGAGAATCAGCCCCAGCATTTT,CASSHGWENQPQHF
few,.,TRBV7-8,TRBJ1-2,TGTGCCAGCAGCTTAACCCCCCCAACGACAGGCCTCTATGGCTACACCTTC,CASSLTPPTTGLYGYTF
many,.,TRBV30,TRBJ1-1,TGTGCCTGGAGTGTCGCTGAAGCTTTCTTT,CAWSVAEAFF
few,.,TRBV27,TRBJ2-2,TGTGCCAGCAGTAGGGGAATGAACACCGGGGAGCTGTTTTTT,CASSRGMNTGELFF
.,.,TRBV5-1,TRBJ2-7,TGCGCCCGCCGCCCGGGCCCTGCTGGCCCAGCCTTC,CARRPGPAGPAF
.,.,TRBV7-6,TRBJ1-3,TGTGCCAGCAGCTTAGCGTCGGGGACTTTACCTGGAAACACCATATATTTT,CASSLASGTLPGNTIYF
.,.,TRBV6-2/TRBV6-3,TRBJ1-2,TGTGCCAGCAGTTACTCGACGGGCATCCAGACAGGTCGTGGCTACACCTTC,CASSYSTGIQTGRGYTF